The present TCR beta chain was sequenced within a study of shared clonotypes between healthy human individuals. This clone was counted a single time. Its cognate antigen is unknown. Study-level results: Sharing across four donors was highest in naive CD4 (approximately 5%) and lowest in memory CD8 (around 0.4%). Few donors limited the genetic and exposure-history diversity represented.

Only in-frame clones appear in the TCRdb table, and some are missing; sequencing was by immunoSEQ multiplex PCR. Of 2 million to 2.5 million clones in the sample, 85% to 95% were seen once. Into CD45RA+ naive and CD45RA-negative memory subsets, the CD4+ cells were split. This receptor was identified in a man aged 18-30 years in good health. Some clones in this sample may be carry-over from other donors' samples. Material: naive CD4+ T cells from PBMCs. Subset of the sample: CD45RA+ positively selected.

The CDR3 sequence is CASTKQDSNEKLFF. The CDR3 bases are TGCGCCAGCACCAAACAGGATTCAAATGAAAAACTGTTTTTT. V and J are TRBV5-1 and TRBJ1-4; tentatively, D is TRBD1 (5 bases). CDR3 length: 14 amino acids. V lost 6 bases to trimming and J lost 5 bases, with 14 bases between them. Germline values: CDR1 SGHRS, CDR2 YFSETQ.